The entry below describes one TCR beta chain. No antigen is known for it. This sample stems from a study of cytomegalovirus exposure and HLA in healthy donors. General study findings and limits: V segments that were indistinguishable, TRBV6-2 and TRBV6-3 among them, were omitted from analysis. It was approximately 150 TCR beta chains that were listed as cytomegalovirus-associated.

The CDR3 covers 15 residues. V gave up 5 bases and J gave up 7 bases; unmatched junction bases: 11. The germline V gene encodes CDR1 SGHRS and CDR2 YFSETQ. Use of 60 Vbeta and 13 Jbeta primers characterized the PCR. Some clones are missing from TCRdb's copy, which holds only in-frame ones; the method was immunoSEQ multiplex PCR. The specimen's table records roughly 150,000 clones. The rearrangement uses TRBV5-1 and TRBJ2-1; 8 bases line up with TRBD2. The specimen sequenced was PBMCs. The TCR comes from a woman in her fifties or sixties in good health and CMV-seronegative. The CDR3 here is CASRMAGLVRNEQFF. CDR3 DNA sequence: TGCGCCAGCAGGATGGCGGGACTAGTGCGGAATGAGCAGTTCTTC.